Below are 15 T cell receptor beta chains sequenced from a single sample in a study of T cells in Graves' hyperthyroidism and ophthalmopathy. Amplification targeted TCR beta CDR3 regions from RNA transcripts. When the TCR CDR3 underwent first-round RT-PCR, the HTBI primer set was used. In TCRdb, the multiplex PCR reads were re-called with MiXCR into one record per CDR3 protein. Seen here are approximately 620,000 distinct CDR3 sequences, about a sixth observed once, and the top ten hold roughly 3.5%. Sequenced sample: blood. The receptors originated from a woman between 40 and 50 years old with Graves' ophthalmopathy.

This rearrangement joins TRBV5-1 to TRBJ1-2; TRBD1 aligns across 9 bases. CDR1 is SGHRS, CDR2 YFSETQ, per germline. The CDR3 loop spans 16 amino acids. With V trimmed by 1 base and J by 8 bases, 12 bases remained unmatched. DNA for the CDR3: TGCGCCAGCAGCTTGATCGGACAGGGGTCCGTGAAAGGCTACACCTTC. Residues: CASSLIGQGSVKGYTF.

Ten or more counts support this clonotype. The V and J genes are TRBV7-8 and TRBJ2-1; D perhaps matches TRBD1 (6 bases). CDR1 and CDR2 from the germline V gene are SGHVS and FQNEAQ. The CDR3 runs 14 residues. The ends were cut back, 3 bases at V and 4 bases at J, with 10 bases in the middle. The CDR3 coding sequence is TGTGCCAGCAGCTTTCCAGGGGATTACAATGAGCAGTTCTTC. It encodes CASSFPGDYNEQFF.

Many counts were recorded for this clonotype. The chain links TRBV6-2 or TRBV6-3 to TRBJ2-6, with D tentatively TRBD2 (5 bases). Germline V gene sequence: CDR1 MNHEY, CDR2 SVGEGT. Trimming removed 5 bases at V and 2 bases at J, with 16 bases between. CDR3 length: 17 residues. The CDR3 protein is CASSQDWISPGANVLTF. CDR3 nucleotides: TGTGCCAGCAGTCAGGACTGGATAAGCCCTGGGGCCAACGTCCTGACTTTC.

This clonotype was found many times. The rearrangement joins TRBV11-2 to TRBJ2-7, with 11 bases lining up with TRBD2. Per the germline V gene, CDR1 is SGHAT and CDR2 is FQNNGV. V shed 2 bases and J 2 bases; nucleotides not matched to a gene: 11. The CDR3 is 18 amino acids. The chain's CDR3 is CASSLRPLAGGPTYEQYF. CDR3 coding DNA: TGTGCCAGCAGCTTACGGCCGCTAGCGGGAGGACCCACCTACGAGCAGTACTTC.

This clonotype was seen repeatedly, ten times or more. The chain links TRBV7-9 to TRBJ1-5, with unresolved D. The ends were cut back, 5 bases at V and 1 base at J, with 9 bases in the middle. Germline loops: CDR1 SEHNR, CDR2 FQNEAQ (reference sequence). CDR3 size: 14 residues. The CDR3 protein is CASSPVQSNQPQHF. The CDR3 nucleotides are TGTGCCAGCAGCCCGGTCCAGAGCAATCAGCCCCAGCATTTT.

This sequence joins TRBV30 and TRBJ2-6; D is uncertain. Trimming shortened V by 1 base and J by 0 bases, and 7 bases separated the two germline ends. The CDR3 runs to 15 residues. The germline V gene encodes CDR1 GTSNPN and CDR2 SVGIG (reference sequence). CDR3 bases: TGTGCCTGGAGTGGAGGTAGCTCTGGGGCCAACGTCCTGACTTTC. As protein: CAWSGGSSGANVLTF.

A word on this clonotype: A much larger clone sits a single nucleotide away, making a read error possible. The chain recombines TRBV7-2 with TRBJ2-5; 8 bases agree with TRBD2. The CDR3 is 15 residues long. The junction had 10 bases not matched to a gene; V was cut back by 5 bases and J by 5 bases. Germline-derived CDR1 and CDR2 are SGHTA and FQGNSA. CDR3 amino acids: CTSSPREGWRETQYF. The CDR3 DNA follows: TGTACCAGCAGCCCCCGGGAGGGTTGGAGGGAGACCCAGTACTTC.

This clonotype was counted ten times or more. The chain recombines TRBV27 with TRBJ1-1, with D hard to call. The germline gives CDR1 MNHEY, CDR2 SMNVEV (reference sequence). The V end lost 5 bases, the J end lost 4 bases, and 17 bases lay between the germline ends. The length of the CDR3 is 15 residues. The CDR3 is CASSPWTSVGTEAFF. In DNA, the CDR3 is TGTGCCAGCAGTCCCTGGACGTCGGTAGGCACTGAAGCTTTCTTT.

This clonotype was counted at least ten times. The chain uses TRBV28 and TRBJ1-1; D is ambiguous. CDR1 is MDHEN and CDR2 is SYDVKM in the germline V gene. The CDR3 loop spans 11 amino acids. V dropped 5 bases and J dropped 7 bases, with 8 bases sitting between them. CDR3 DNA: TGTGCCAGCAGTCGATTCAGTGAAGCTTTCTTT. It specifies CASSRFSEAFF.

This clonotype was seen at least ten times. This sequence joins TRBV27 and TRBJ1-1, with TRBD1 identical over 12 bases. V was clipped by 5 bases and J by 6 bases; unmatched bases: 7. Germline assignment: CDR1 MNHEY and CDR2 SMNVEV (reference sequence). The CDR3 contains 15 residues. The CDR3 DNA is TGTGCCAGCAGTATCGGGACAGGGGGCAAGTCTGAAGCTTTCTTT. This gives the protein CASSIGTGGKSEAFF.

This clonotype was detected a few times. This chain connects TRBV28 to TRBJ1-2, with 11 bases that match TRBD1. V was pared by 8 bases and J by 8 bases, with 10 bases of the junction left unmatched. Per the germline V gene, CDR1 is MDHEN and CDR2 is SYDVKM. The CDR3 runs 14 residues. The CDR3 bases are TGTGCCAGCGGTGGACAGGGGGCATGGGGCGGCTACACCTTC. Its translation: CASGGQGAWGGYTF.

At least ten counts were recorded for this clonotype. The chain has TRBV7-9 and TRBJ1-2, with D tentatively TRBD1 (5 bases). V was clipped by 5 bases and J by 8 bases, with 18 bases between them. This CDR3 region has 14 residues. Germline CDR1 SEHNR, CDR2 FQNEAQ (reference sequence). The CDR3 DNA is TGTGCCAGCAGCGTTCAAGAGGGGTTGGACGGCTACACCTTC. Protein: CASSVQEGLDGYTF.

This clonotype was counted a few times. The V and J genes are TRBV6-1 and TRBJ1-5; D gene uncertain. CDR1 and CDR2 (germline): MNHNS, SASEGT. V shed 6 bases and J shed 3 bases, with 15 bases lying between them. CDR3 length: 15 amino acids. CDR3 residues: CASSQSGSPNQPQHF. In nucleotides, the CDR3 is TGTGCCAGCAGCCAAAGTGGGTCACCCAATCAGCCCCAGCATTTT.

In this sample, this clonotype turned up many times. The chain is built from TRBV18 and TRBJ1-2, with unresolved D. The length of the CDR3 is 13 residues. CDR1 KGHSH and CDR2 LQKENI come from the germline V gene. With 4 bases removed from V and 8 bases from J, the gap between germline ends came to 14 bases. As DNA, the CDR3 is TGTGCCAGCTCACTTGACGGAAGAATAGGCTACACCTTC. Its protein is CASSLDGRIGYTF.

The sample holds a few counts of this clonotype. The V call is TRBV3-1, the J call TRBJ1-6; no definite D call. Trimming shortened V by 0 bases and J by 5 bases, and 5 bases separated the two germline ends. The germline gives CDR1 LGHDT, CDR2 YNNKEL (reference sequence). This CDR3 contains 14 residues. CDR3: CASSQDSHNSPLHF. CDR3 sequence (DNA): TGTGCCAGCAGCCAAGACAGTCATAATTCACCCCTCCACTTT.